This T cell receptor beta chain was recovered during a study of cytomegalovirus exposure and HLA in healthy donors. Study-wide points: In a later analysis, a genetic analysis reported fewer productive-TCR N-insertions in an Asian-associated ancestry cluster than the cohort average. As confirmed in vitro, a few CMV-associated chains were specific for CMV antigens. For most TCR sequences rarity was the rule, although some public TCRs occurred in many donors. Indistinguishable V segments, including TRBV6-2 and TRBV6-3, were excluded.

PCR used 60 Vbeta primers and 13 Jbeta primers. Measured with immunoSEQ multiplex PCR; TCRdb has only the in-frame clones, and not every one. Counted here are about 180,000 clones, roughly 87% occurring once; the ten biggest clones make up more than 0.4%. Remarks on this clone: As yet, its antigen is unknown.

This CDR3 has 13 amino acids. V lost 7 bases and J lost 11; bases outside the gene matches: 13. Per the germline V gene, CDR1 is MNHEY and CDR2 is SMNVEV (reference sequence). This rearrangement joins TRBV27 to TRBJ2-7; TRBD1 aligns across 8 bases. The material sequenced was PBMCs. This TCR derives from a woman aged 45-65 years in good health and CMV-seronegative. CDR3 DNA sequence: TGTGCCAGCAACCCCGGGACAGGCACCCGAAAGTACTTC. Its translation is CASNPGTGTRKYF.